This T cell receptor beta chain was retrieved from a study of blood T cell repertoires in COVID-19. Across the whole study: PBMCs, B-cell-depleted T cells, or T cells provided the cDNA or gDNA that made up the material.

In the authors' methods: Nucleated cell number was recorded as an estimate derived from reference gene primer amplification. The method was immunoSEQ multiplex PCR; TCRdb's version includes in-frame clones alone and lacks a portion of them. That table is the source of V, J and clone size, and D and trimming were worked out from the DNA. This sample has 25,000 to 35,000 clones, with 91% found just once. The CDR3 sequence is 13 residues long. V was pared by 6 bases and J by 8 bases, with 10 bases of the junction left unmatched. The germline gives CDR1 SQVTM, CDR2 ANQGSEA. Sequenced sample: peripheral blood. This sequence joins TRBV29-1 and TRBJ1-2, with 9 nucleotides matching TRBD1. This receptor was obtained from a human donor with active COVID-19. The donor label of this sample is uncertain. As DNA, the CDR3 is TGCAGCGTCCAATGGGACAGGGTTTGGGGCTACACCTTC. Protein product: CSVQWDRVWGYTF.